These 13 T cell receptor beta chains were all obtained from the same sample, sequenced in a study of T cells in Graves' hyperthyroidism and ophthalmopathy. Amplified TCR beta CDR3 regions came from RNA transcripts. In the first-round RT-PCR of the TCR CDR3, the HTBI primer set was used. TCRdb called the multiplex PCR reads again in MiXCR, with one record for every CDR3 protein. The repertoire holds some 320,000 distinct CDR3 sequences, with around 15% as singletons. Sequences were obtained from blood. The receptors derive from a woman aged 40 to 50 with Graves' ophthalmopathy.

V and J are TRBV11-2 and TRBJ2-7, with D possibly being TRBD2 (5 bases). The V and J ends lost 6 bases and 3 bases respectively, with 12 bases between them. Germline CDR1 SGHAT, CDR2 FQNNGV. The CDR3 totals 13 residues. The CDR3 DNA follows: TGTGCCAGCAGAATCGGACTTTACTACGAGCAGTACTTC. Translation gives CASRIGLYYEQYF.

This clonotype was recorded many times. The rearrangement uses TRBV6-1 and TRBJ2-7; a weak D match, TRBD2 (6 bases). The CDR3 sequence is 15 residues long. Germline-derived CDR1 and CDR2 are MNHNS and SASEGT. V was clipped by 6 bases and J by 2 bases, with 17 bases between them. The CDR3 here is CASSLAPSVPYEQYF. The CDR3 DNA reads TGTGCCAGCAGCTTAGCCCCTAGCGTGCCCTACGAGCAGTACTTC.

J is TRBJ1-2 and V is TRBV13; 7 bases agree with TRBD1. Germline V gene lookup returns CDR1 PRHDT and CDR2 FYEKMQ (reference sequence). The CDR3 consists of 13 residues. V was clipped by 5 bases and J by 7 bases; unmatched bases: 7. CDR3 sequence (DNA): TGTGCCAGCAGCCTTAACAGGGGTGGTGGCTACACCTTC. This gives the protein CASSLNRGGGYTF.

This clonotype showed up many times. The V gene is TRBV28, the J gene TRBJ2-1, with TRBD1 matching over 12 bases. Germline trimming cut 6 bases from V and 8 bases from J; bases unmatched to any gene: 8. The CDR3 runs to 15 residues. CDR1 MDHEN and CDR2 SYDVKM come from the germline V gene. This chain's CDR3 is CASRAPGQGAHEQFF. CDR3 nucleotides: TGTGCCAGCAGAGCACCGGGACAGGGGGCCCATGAGCAGTTCTTC.

Only a few counts were recorded for this clonotype. The genes are TRBV6-1 and TRBJ2-2, with 9 bases identical to TRBD2. V lost 5 bases to trimming and J lost 3 bases; unmatched junction nucleotides: 7. The V gene's germline CDR1 is MNHNS and CDR2 SASEGT. The CDR3 sequence is 16 residues long. CDR3 region: CASSLQRGADTGELFF. The CDR3 DNA reads as TGTGCCAGCAGTTTACAGCGGGGGGCAGACACCGGGGAGCTGTTTTTT.

The chain has TRBV5-8 and TRBJ1-1; D gene ambiguous. This CDR3 has 14 amino acids. Germline lookup yields CDR1 SGHTS and CDR2 YDEGEE. The V end was cut by 4 bases, the J end by 1 base, with 11 bases between. The CDR3 region is CASSQEMANTEAFF. Here the CDR3 DNA reads TGTGCCAGCAGCCAGGAGATGGCGAACACTGAAGCTTTCTTT. The variable domain in full, completed from reference TRBV5-8 and TRBJ1-1, reads EAGVTQSPTHLIKTRGQQATLRCSPISGHTSVYWYQQALGLGLQFLLWYDEGEERNRGNFPPRFSGRQFPNYSSELNVNALELEDSALYLCASSQEMANTEAFFGQGTRLTVV.

The chain employs TRBV4-1 and TRBJ1-6; no clear D. The CDR3 loop spans 16 amino acids. The ends were cut back, 0 bases at V and 7 bases at J, with 13 bases in the middle. Germline CDR1 and CDR2: MGHRA and YSYEKL. The CDR3 nucleotides read TGCGCCAGCAGCCAAGAGCCCAGAGTTGGGAATTCACCCCTCCACTTT. Translation: CASSQEPRVGNSPLHF.

A few counts support this clonotype. This chain links TRBV28 with TRBJ2-2, with TRBD2 as a possible D gene (6 bases). CDR3 length: 14 residues. V was shortened by 7 bases and J by 5 bases, with 14 bases between the two germline ends. Germline V gene sequence: CDR1 MDHEN, CDR2 SYDVKM. DNA of the CDR3: TGTGCCAGCATGAGGGGACTCAGGACCGGGGAGCTGTTTTTT. This encodes CASMRGLRTGELFF.

This clonotype was counted a few times. This chain uses TRBV12-3 or TRBV12-4 with TRBJ2-1; tentatively, D is TRBD2 (5 bases). This CDR3 region has 16 residues. Trimming left V 5 bases short and J 4 bases short, with 18 bases between. The CDR3 sequence is CASSRHLTGIYNEQFF. CDR3 DNA sequence: TGTGCCAGCAGTCGACATCTGACGGGGATTTACAATGAGCAGTTCTTC.

The chain recombines TRBV11-2 with TRBJ2-5; TRBD2 matches 7 bases. J was trimmed by 5 bases and V by 1 base; bases with no gene match: 10. Germline V gene sequence: CDR1 SGHAT, CDR2 FQNNGV. The CDR3 consists of 16 residues. CDR3 residues: CASSLGGGVGLETQYF. The CDR3 DNA reads as TGTGCCAGCAGCTTAGGGGGAGGGGTGGGTCTGGAGACCCAGTACTTC.

This clonotype was counted a few times. The chain employs TRBV29-1 and TRBJ2-1, with D uncertain. Germline V CDR1 and CDR2: SQVTM, ANQGSEA. Trimming took off 4 bases at V and 11 bases at J, with 18 bases between the two ends. The CDR3 runs to 13 residues. The CDR3 coding sequence is TGCAGCGTTGCTGCATCTAGTGCCCCAAAGCAGTTCTTC. Amino acid sequence: CSVAASSAPKQFF.

This clonotype has ten or more counts. This chain connects TRBV12-3 or TRBV12-4 to TRBJ2-1, with 10 bases fitting TRBD2. The CDR3 runs 21 residues. Germline trimming cut 4 bases from V and 0 bases from J; bases unmatched to any gene: 18. The CDR3 reads CASSSIPPGGSSGGSYNEQFF. CDR3 DNA: TGTGCCAGCAGTTCCATTCCCCCGGGGGGTTCTAGCGGGGGCTCCTACAATGAGCAGTTCTTC.

This clonotype was picked up many times. The rearrangement links TRBV12-3 or TRBV12-4 to TRBJ2-1, with 12 bases identical to TRBD1. This CDR3 has 15 amino acids. The ends lost 6 bases at V and 9 bases at J; junction bases unmatched: 9. As DNA, the CDR3 is TGTGCCAGCAGATATTCTGGGACAGGGGGCTTTGAGCAGTTCTTC. It is translated as CASRYSGTGGFEQFF.